This entry is about one T cell receptor beta chain. This sample was included in a study of T cell changes during pregnancy in multiple sclerosis. Libraries were prepared by immunoSEQ multiplex PCR; TCRdb keeps only in-frame clonotypes and omits some of them. The sample contains over 85,000 clones, 75% to 95% of which appear only once. The germline V and J ends were trimmed by 6 bases and 3 bases, with 18 bases remaining between them. The V gene's germline CDR1 is SGHDN and CDR2 FVKESK. CDR3 length: 15 amino acids. This chain connects TRBV14 to TRBJ2-7; D is possibly TRBD2 (6 bases). The receptor was derived from a female donor in good health, enrolled as a control in a pregnancy study. Sequencing used peripheral blood, obtained after pregnancy. As DNA, the CDR3 is TGTGCCAGCAGGCTATCAGGGAGGTTCGGCTACGAGCAGTACTTC. Translated: CASRLSGRFGYEQYF. The full variable domain, in which reference TRBV14 and TRBJ2-7 provide the parts outside the CDR3, is EAGVTQFPSHSVIEKGQTVTLRCDPISGHDNLYWYRRVMGKEIKFLLHFVKESKQDESGMPNNRFLAERTGGTYSTLKVQPAELEDSGVYFCASRLSGRFGYEQYFGPGTRLTVT.